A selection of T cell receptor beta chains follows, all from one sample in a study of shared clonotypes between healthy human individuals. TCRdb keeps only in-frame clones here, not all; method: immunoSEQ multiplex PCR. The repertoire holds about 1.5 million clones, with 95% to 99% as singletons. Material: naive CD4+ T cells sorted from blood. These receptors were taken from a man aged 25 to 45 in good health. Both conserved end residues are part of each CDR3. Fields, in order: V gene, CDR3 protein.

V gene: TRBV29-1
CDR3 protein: CSVADRVVNEQFF

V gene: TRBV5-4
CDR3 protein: CASSPGGIWTGAHRETQYF

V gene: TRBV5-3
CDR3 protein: CARRITDSSPYEQYF

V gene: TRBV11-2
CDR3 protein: CASSLFVSGTIPYEQYF

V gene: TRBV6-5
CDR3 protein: CASRQGSEQYF

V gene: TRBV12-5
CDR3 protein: CASGFGGPSAEGETQYF

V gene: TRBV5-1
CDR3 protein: CASSLEGLGLAGELFF

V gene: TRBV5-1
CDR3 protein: CASSLVQGGGELFF

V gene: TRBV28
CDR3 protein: CASRPTTDTQYF

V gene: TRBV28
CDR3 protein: CASSPRYRLTSGNYEQYF

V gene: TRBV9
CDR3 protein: CASSVALRETQYF

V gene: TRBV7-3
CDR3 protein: CASSPNGQGSVYEQYF

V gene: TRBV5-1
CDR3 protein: CASSLGLKGGLADTGELFF

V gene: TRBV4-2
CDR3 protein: CASSPNRLAGELFF

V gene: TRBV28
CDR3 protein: CASSLPWTSTDTQYF

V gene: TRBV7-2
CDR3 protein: CASSLLGQPQHF

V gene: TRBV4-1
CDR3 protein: CASSQEGRGGEKLFF

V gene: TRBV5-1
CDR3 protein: CASSLRQASSYEQYF

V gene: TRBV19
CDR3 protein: CASSIDLSGTSSSGANVLTF

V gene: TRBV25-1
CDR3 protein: CASTNQWGNEQFF

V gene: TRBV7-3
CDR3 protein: CASSQQGNTRETQYF

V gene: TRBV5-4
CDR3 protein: CASRDSGSSYEQYF

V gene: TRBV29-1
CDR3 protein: CSVEDRLPNEQFF

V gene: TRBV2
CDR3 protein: CASSQLLAGGETQYF

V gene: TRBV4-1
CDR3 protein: CASSQQIMNTEAFF

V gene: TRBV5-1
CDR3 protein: CASSLDSNYNEQFF

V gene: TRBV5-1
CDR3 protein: CASSGSGGTDTQYF

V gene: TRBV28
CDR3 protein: CASVTGGLRTEAFF

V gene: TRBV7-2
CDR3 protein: CASSPGGPETQYF

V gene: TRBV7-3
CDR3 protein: CASSLFGGSYEQYF

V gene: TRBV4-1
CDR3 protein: CASSQDTGKNTEAFF

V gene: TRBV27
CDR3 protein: CASSGRLAEALYNEQFF

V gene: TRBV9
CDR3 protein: CASSVAGKSYEQYF

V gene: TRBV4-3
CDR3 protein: CASSRTGGNRDGYTF

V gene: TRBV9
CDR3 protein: CASSVLDRGHGTGELFF